This T cell receptor beta chain was profiled in a study of T cell responses to AZD1222 COVID-19 vaccine. Study-wide results and limits: Epitopes outside B.1.351 and B.1.1.7 mutated regions reportedly drew nearly half of spike TCRs.

The method was immunoSEQ multiplex PCR; TCRdb's version includes in-frame clones alone and lacks a portion of them. The profile shows 73,000 or so clones, 80% to 90% of them singletons. On this clone: Its specificity is unknown.

The sequence was collected from an adult in good health. The material sequenced was peripheral blood, taken on day 0 of AZD1222 vaccination.

This chain's CDR3 is CASSQDRGQDTQYF. The CDR3 DNA follows: TGTGCCAGCAGTCAGGACAGGGGGCAAGATACGCAGTATTTT. The rearrangement links TRBV6-6 to TRBJ2-3, with 11 bases that match TRBD1. Trimming cost V 5 bases and J 5 bases; bases outside gene matches: 3. The CDR3 contains 14 residues. Germline V gene data show CDR1 as MNHNY and CDR2 as SVGAGI (reference sequence).